This TCR beta chain derives from a study of T cell changes during pregnancy in multiple sclerosis. The CDR3 is 14 residues long. Germline V gene lookup returns CDR1 MNHNS and CDR2 SASEGT. V was shortened by 3 bases and J by 7 bases, with 12 bases between the two germline ends. Measured with immunoSEQ multiplex PCR; TCRdb has only the in-frame clones, and not every one. The profile shows some 100,000 clones, about 94% of them singletons. This chain links TRBV6-1 with TRBJ1-4; tentative D call: TRBD1 (5 bases). This TCR was sampled from a female donor with multiple sclerosis, enrolled in a pregnancy study. Sequenced here: peripheral blood, sampled before pregnancy. Here the CDR3 DNA reads TGTGCCAGCAGTGAGGGGGGGTATAGTGAAAAACTGTTTTTT. Translating gives CASSEGGYSEKLFF.